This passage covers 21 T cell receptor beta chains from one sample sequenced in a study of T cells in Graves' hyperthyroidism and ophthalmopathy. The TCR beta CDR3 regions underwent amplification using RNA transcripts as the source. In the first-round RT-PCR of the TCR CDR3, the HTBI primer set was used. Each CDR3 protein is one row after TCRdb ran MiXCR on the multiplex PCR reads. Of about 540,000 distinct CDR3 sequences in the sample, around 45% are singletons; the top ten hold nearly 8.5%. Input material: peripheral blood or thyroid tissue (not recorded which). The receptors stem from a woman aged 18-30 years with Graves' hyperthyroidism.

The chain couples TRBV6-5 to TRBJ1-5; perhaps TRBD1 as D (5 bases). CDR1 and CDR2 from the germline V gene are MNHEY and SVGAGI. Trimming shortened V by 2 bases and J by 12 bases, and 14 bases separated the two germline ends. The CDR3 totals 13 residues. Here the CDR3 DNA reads TGTGCCAGCAGTTACGGGAGGGACGGAGGCCAGCATTTT. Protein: CASSYGRDGGQHF.

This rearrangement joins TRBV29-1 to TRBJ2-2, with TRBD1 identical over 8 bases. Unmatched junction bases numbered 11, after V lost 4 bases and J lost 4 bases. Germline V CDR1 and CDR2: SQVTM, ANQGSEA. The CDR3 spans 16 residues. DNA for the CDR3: TGCAGCGTTGTAACGTTGGGGCAGGGGGCCACCGGGGAGCTGTTTTTT. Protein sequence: CSVVTLGQGATGELFF.

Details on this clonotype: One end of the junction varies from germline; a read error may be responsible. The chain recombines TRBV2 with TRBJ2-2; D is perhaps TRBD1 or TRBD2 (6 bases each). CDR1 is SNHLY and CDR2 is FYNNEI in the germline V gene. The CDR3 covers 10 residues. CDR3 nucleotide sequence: TGTGCCAGCAGTACGGGGGCGCTGTTTTTT. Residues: CASSTGALFF.

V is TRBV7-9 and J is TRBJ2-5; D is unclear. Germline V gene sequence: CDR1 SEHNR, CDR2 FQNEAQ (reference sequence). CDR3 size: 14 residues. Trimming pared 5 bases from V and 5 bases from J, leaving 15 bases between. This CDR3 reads CASSLSRRKETQYF. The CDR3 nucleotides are TGTGCCAGCAGCCTAAGCAGGAGAAAGGAGACCCAGTACTTC. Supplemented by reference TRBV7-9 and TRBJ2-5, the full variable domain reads DTGVSQNPRHKITKRGQNVTFRCDPISEHNRLYWYRQTLGQGPEFLTYFQNEAQLEKSRLLSDRFSAERPKGSFSTLEIQRTEQGDSAMYLCASSLSRRKETQYFGPGTRLLVL.

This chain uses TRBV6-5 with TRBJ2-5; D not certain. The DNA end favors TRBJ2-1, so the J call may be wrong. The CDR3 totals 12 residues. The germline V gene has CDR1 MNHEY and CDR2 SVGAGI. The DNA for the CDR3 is TGTGCCAGCAGTTCCCCGGGCAATGAGCAGTTCTTC. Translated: CASSSPGNEQFF.

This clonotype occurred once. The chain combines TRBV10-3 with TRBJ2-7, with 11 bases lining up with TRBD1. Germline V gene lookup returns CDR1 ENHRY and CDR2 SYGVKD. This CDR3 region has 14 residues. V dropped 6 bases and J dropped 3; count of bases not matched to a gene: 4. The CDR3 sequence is CAIRRGTGGYEQYF. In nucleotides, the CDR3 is TGTGCCATCAGACGGGGGACAGGGGGCTACGAGCAGTACTTC.

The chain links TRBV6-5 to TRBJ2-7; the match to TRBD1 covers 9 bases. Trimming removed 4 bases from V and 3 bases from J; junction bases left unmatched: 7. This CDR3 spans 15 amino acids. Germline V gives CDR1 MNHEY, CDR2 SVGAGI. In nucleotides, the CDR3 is TGTGCCAGCAGTTTTTCCGGGACAGGGAACTACGAGCAGTACTTC. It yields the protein CASSFSGTGNYEQYF.

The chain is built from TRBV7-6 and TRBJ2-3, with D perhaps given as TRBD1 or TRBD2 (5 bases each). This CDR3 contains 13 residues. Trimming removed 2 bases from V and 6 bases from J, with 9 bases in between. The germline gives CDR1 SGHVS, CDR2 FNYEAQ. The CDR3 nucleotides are TGTGCCAGCAGCTTAAGCGAGGGGGATACGCAGTATTTT. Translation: CASSLSEGDTQYF. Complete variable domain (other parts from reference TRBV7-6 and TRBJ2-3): GAGVSQSPRYKVTKRGQDVALRCDPISGHVSLYWYRQALGQGPEFLTYFNYEAQQDKSGLPNDRFSAERPEGSISTLTIQRTEQRDSAMYRCASSLSEGDTQYFGPGTRLTVL.

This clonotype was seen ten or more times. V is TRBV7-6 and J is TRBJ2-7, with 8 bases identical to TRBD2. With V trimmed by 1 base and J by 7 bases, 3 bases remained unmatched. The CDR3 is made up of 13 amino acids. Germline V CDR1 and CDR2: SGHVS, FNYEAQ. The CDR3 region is CASSLELAEEQYF. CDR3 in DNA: TGTGCCAGCAGCTTAGAACTAGCGGAGGAGCAGTACTTC. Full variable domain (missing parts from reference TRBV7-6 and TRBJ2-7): GAGVSQSPRYKVTKRGQDVALRCDPISGHVSLYWYRQALGQGPEFLTYFNYEAQQDKSGLPNDRFSAERPEGSISTLTIQRTEQRDSAMYRCASSLELAEEQYFGPGTRLTVT.

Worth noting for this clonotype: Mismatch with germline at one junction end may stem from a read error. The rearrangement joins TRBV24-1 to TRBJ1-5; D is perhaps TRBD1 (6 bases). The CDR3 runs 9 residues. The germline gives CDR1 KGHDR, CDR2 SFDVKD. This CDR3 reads CATSGDRYF. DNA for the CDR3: TGTGCCACCAGTGGAGACAGGTATTTT.

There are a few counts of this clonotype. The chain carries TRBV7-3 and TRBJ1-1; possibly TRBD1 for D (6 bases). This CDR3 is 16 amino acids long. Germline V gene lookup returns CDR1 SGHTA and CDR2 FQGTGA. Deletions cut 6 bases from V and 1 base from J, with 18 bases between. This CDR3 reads CASSPTAGQTNTEAFF. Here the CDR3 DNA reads TGTGCCAGCAGTCCCACCGCGGGACAAACGAACACTGAAGCTTTCTTT.

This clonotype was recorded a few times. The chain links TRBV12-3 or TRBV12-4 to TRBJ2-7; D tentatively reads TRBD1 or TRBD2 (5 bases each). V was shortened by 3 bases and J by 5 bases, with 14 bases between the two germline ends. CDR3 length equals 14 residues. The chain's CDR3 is CASSFRGGSHEQYF. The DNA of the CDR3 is TGTGCCAGCAGTTTTCGTGGGGGATCCCACGAGCAGTACTTC.

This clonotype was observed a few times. CDR3 in DNA: TGCAGTGCTAGAAGCTGGAGGGCAGGGGAGACCCAGTACTTC. This translates into CSARSWRAGETQYF. The rearrangement joins TRBV20-1 to TRBJ2-5; D may be TRBD2 (6 bases). Germline V gene lookup returns CDR1 DFQATT and CDR2 SNEGSKA (reference sequence). V gave up 2 bases and J gave up 5 bases, with 15 bases separating them. CDR3 length: 14 residues.

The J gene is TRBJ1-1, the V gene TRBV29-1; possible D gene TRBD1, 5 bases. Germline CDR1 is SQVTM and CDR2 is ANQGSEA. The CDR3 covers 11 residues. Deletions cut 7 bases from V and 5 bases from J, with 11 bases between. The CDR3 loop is CSAKGRTEAFF. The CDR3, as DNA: TGCAGCGCCAAGGGACGGACTGAAGCTTTCTTT.

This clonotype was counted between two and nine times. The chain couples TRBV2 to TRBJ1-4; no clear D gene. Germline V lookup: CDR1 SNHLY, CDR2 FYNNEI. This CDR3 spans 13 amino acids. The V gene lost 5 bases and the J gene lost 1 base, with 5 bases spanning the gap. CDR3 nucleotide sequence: TGTGCCAGCAGTTTCATAACTAATGAAAAACTGTTTTTT. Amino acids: CASSFITNEKLFF.

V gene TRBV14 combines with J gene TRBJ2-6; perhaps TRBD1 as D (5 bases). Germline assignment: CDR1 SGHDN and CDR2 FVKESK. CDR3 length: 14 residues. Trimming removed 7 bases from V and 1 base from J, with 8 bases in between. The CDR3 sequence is CASMTDSGANVLTF. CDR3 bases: TGTGCCAGCATGACAGATTCTGGGGCCAACGTCCTGACTTTC.

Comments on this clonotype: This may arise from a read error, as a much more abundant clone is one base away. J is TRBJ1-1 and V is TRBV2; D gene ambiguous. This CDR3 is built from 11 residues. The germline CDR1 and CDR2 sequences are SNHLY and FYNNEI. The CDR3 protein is CASLGGTEALF. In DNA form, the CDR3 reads TGTGCCAGCCTCGGCGGAACTGAAGCTCTCTTT.

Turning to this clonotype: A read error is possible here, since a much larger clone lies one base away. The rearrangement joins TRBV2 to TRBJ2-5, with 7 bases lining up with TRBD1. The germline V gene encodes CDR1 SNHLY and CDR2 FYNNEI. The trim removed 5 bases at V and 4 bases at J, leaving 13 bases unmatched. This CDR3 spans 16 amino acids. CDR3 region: CASSFGTVSFPETQYF. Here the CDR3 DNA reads TGTGCCAGCAGTTTCGGGACAGTTAGTTTCCCAGAGACCCAGTACTTC.

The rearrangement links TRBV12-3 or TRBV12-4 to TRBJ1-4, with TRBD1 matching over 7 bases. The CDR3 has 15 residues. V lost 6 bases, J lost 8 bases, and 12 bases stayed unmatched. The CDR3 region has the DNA TGTGCCAGCAGGTGGACAGGCCTTGGAAGCGAAAAACTGTTTTTT. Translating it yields CASRWTGLGSEKLFF.

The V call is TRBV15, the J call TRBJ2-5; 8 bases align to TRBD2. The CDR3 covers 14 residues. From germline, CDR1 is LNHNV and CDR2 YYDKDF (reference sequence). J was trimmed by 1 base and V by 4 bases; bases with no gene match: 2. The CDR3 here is CATSTGGPQETQYF. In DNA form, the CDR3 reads TGTGCCACCAGCACGGGAGGGCCCCAAGAGACCCAGTACTTC.

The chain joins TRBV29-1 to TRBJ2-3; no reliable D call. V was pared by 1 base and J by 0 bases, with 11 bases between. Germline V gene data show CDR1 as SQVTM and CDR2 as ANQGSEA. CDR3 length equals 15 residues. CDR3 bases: TGCAGCGTTGAAGGTGGTCCCTTTAGCACAGATACGCAGTATTTT. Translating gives CSVEGGPFSTDTQYF.